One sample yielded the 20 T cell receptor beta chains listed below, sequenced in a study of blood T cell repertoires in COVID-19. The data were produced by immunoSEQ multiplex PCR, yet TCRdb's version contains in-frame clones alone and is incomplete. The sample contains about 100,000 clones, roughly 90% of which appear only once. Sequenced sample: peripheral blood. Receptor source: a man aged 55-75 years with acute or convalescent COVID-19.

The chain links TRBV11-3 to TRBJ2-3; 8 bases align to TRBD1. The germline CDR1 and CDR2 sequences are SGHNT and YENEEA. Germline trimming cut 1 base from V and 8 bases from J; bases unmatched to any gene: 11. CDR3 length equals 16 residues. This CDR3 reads CASSLGTGTGSGTQYF. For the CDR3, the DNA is TGTGCCAGCAGCTTAGGTACCGGGACAGGATCGGGTACGCAGTATTTT.

CDR3 amino acids: CASSFPPQPQHF. CDR3 in DNA: TGTGCCAGCAGTTTCCCTCCTCAGCCCCAGCATTTT. The chain has TRBV12-3 or TRBV12-4 and TRBJ1-5; no definite D call. Trimming cost V 3 bases and J 6 bases, with 6 bases left between them. This CDR3 is 12 amino acids long.

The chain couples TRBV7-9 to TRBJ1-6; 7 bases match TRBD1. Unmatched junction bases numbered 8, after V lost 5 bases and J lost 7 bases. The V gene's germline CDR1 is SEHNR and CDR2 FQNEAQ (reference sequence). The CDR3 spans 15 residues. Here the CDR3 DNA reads TGTGCCAGCAGCCTCGGGACAGCACTGAATTCACCCCTCCACTTT. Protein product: CASSLGTALNSPLHF. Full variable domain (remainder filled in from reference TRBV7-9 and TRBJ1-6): DTGVSQNPRHKITKRGQNVTFRCDPISEHNRLYWYRQTLGQGPEFLTYFQNEAQLEKSRLLSDRFSAERPKGSFSTLEIQRTEQGDSAMYLCASSLGTALNSPLHFGNGTRLTVT.

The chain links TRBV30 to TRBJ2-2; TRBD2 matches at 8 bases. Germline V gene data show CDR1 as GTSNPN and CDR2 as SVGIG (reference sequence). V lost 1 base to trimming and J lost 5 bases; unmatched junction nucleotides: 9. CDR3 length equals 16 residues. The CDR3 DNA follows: TGTGCCTGGAGTGACCAGATAGCGGGGATAACCGGGGAGCTGTTTTTT. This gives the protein CAWSDQIAGITGELFF.

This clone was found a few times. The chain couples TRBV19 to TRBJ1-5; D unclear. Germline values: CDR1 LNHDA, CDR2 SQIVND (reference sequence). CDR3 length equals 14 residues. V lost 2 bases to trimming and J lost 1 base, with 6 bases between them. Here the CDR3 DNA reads TGTGCCAGTAGTATAACAGCAAGCAATCAGCCCCAGCATTTT. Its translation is CASSITASNQPQHF. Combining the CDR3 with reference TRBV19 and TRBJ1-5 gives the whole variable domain DGGITQSPKYLFRKEGQNVTLSCEQNLNHDAMYWYRQDPGQGLRLIYYSQIVNDFQKGDIAEGYSVSREKKESFPLTVTSAQKNPTAFYLCASSITASNQPQHFGDGTRLSIL.

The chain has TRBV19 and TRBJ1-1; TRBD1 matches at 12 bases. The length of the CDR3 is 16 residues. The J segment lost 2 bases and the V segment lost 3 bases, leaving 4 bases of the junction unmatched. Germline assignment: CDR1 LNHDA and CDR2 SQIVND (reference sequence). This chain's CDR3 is CASSIGGTGGNTEAFF. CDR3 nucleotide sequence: TGTGCCAGTAGTATTGGCGGGACAGGGGGCAACACTGAAGCTTTCTTT. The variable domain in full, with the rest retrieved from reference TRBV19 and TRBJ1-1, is DGGITQSPKYLFRKEGQNVTLSCEQNLNHDAMYWYRQDPGQGLRLIYYSQIVNDFQKGDIAEGYSVSREKKESFPLTVTSAQKNPTAFYLCASSIGGTGGNTEAFFGQGTRLTVV.

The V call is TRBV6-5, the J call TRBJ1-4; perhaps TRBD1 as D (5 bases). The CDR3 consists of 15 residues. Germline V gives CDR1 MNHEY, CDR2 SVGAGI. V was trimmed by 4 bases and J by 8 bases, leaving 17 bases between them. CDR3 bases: TGTGCCAGCAGTTCTTCCGGGGGGACTATCGAAAAACTGTTTTTT. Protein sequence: CASSSSGGTIEKLFF.

This CDR3 reads CASSQWRGLTDTQYF. CDR3 nucleotide sequence: TGCGCCAGCAGCCAATGGAGGGGGCTCACAGATACGCAGTATTTT. V usage is TRBV4-3 and J usage is TRBJ2-3; a possible D gene is TRBD1 (7 bases). CDR3 size: 15 residues. Trimming took 2 bases from V and 2 from J, leaving 11 bases between them. Germline V gene data show CDR1 as LGHNA and CDR2 as YSLEER.

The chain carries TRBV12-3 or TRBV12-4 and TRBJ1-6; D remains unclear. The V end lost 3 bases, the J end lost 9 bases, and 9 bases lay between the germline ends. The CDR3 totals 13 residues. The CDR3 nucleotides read TGTGCCAGCAGTTTGGGGAGTGGTTCACCCCTCCACTTT. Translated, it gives CASSLGSGSPLHF.

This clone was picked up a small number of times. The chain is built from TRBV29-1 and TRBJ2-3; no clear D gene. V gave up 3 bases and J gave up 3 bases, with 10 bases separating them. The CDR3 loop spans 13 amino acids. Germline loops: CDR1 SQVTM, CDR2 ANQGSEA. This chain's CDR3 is CSVERSVTDTQYF. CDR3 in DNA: TGCAGCGTTGAGAGGTCAGTGACAGATACGCAGTATTTT.

The CDR3 DNA sequence: TGTGCCATCAGGGAGACAGGGAACGCCTACGAGCAGTACTTC. Its protein product is CAIRETGNAYEQYF. The rearrangement joins TRBV10-3 to TRBJ2-7; 7 nucleotides match TRBD1. The CDR3 length is 14 residues. The germline V gene has CDR1 ENHRY and CDR2 SYGVKD. V shed 6 bases, J shed 2 bases, and the junction held 7 bases outside the gene matches.

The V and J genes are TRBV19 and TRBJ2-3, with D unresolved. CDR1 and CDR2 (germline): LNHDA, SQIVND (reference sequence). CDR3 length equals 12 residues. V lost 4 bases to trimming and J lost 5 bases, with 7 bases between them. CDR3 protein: CASSKILDTQYF. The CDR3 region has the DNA TGTGCCAGTAGTAAGATACTAGATACGCAGTATTTT.

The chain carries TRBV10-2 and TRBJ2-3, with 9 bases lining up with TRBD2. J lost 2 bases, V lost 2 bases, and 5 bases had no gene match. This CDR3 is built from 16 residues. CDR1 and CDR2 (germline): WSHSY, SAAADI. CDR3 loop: CASSEGLARHTDTQYF. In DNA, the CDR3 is TGCGCCAGCAGTGAGGGACTAGCGAGACACACAGATACGCAGTATTTT.

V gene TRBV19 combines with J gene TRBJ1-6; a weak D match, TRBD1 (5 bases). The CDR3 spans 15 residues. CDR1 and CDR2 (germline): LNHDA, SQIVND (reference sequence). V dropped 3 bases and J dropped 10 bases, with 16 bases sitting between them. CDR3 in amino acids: CASSIRQGGRSPLHF. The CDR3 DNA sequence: TGTGCCAGTAGTATTCGGCAGGGTGGACGGTCACCCCTCCACTTT.

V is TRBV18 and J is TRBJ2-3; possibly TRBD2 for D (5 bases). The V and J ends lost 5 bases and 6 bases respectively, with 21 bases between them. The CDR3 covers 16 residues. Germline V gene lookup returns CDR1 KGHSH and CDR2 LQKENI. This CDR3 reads CASSFERGSPGDTQYF. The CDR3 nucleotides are TGTGCCAGCTCATTCGAGAGAGGGTCGCCGGGGGATACGCAGTATTTT.

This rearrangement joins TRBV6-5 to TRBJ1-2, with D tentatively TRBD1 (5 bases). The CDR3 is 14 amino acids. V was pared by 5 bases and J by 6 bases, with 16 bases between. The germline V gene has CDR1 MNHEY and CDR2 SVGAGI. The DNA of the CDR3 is TGTGCCAGCAGTACCACAAAAAGGGGCCATGGCTACACCTTC. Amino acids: CASSTTKRGHGYTF.

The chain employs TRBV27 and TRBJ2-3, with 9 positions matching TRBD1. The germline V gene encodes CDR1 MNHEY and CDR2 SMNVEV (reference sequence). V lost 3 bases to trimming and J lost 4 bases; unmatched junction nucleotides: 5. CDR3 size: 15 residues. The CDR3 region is CASSLGTGNPDTQYF. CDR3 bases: TGTGCCAGCAGTTTGGGGACAGGGAACCCAGATACGCAGTATTTT.

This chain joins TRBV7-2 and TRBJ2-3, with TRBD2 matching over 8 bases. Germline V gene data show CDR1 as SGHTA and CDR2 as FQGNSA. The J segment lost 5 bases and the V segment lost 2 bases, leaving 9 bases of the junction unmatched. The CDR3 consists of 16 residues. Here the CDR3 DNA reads TGTGCCAGCAGCTTACGTAGTCCGGGGGGGCAAGATACGCAGTATTTT. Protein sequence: CASSLRSPGGQDTQYF.

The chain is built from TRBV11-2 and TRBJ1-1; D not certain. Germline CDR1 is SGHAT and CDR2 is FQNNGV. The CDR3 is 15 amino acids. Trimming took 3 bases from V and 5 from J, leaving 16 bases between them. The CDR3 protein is CASSFYARSGTEAFF. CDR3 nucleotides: TGTGCCAGCAGCTTCTACGCTCGATCAGGTACTGAAGCTTTCTTT. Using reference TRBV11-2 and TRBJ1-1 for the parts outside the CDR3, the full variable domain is EAGVAQSPRYKIIEKRQSVAFWCNPISGHATLYWYQQILGQGPKLLIQFQNNGVVDDSQLPKDRFSAERLKGVDSTLKIQPAKLEDSAVYLCASSFYARSGTEAFFGQGTRLTVV.

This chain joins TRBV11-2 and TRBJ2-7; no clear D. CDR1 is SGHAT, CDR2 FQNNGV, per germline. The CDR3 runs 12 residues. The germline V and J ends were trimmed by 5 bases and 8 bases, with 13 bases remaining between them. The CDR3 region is CASSLRHEQQYF. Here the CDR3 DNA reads TGTGCCAGCAGCCTCAGACACGAACAGCAGTACTTC.